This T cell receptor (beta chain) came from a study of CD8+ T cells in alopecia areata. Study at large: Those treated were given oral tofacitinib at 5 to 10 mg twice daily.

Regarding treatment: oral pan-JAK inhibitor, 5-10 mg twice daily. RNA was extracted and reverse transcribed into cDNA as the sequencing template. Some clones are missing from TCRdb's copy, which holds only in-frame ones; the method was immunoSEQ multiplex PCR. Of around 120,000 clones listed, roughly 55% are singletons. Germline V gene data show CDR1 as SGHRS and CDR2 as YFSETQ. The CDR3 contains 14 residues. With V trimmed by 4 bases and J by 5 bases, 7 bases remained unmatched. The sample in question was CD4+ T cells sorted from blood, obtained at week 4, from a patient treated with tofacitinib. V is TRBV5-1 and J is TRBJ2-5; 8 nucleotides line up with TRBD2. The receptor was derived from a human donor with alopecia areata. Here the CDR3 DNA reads TGCGCCAGCAGCATAGGACTAGCCGGGGAGACCCAGTACTTC. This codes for CASSIGLAGETQYF.